One sample yielded the 28 T cell receptor beta chains listed below, sequenced in a study of blood T cells in healthy people across ages. Using a J-beta primer mix together with a sample-barcoded 5' primer, a second PCR was run for about 6 to 11 cycles. TCRdb recomputed calls from the 5' RACE reads with MiXCR, one row per CDR3 protein. The data contain about 800,000 distinct CDR3 sequences, roughly 25% of them seen just once; the ten biggest clones take up approximately 3.7%. These records were also assigned to another study, of T cells of mothers and their children.

Input material: blood. These receptors all come from a boy aged 5 to 17 in good health.

V usage is TRBV30 and J usage is TRBJ2-7; maybe TRBD2 (5 bases). Germline CDR1 is GTSNPN and CDR2 is SVGIG (reference sequence). This CDR3 has 12 residues. Trimming cost V 2 bases and J 0 bases, with 5 bases left between them. CDR3 bases: TGTGCCTGGAGTCGGGGCTCCTACGAGCAGTACTTC. Its translation is CAWSRGSYEQYF.

This clonotype was observed a few times. The CDR3 here is CASSALANGELFF. CDR3 bases: TGTGCCAGCAGCGCACTAGCGAACGGGGAGCTGTTTTTT. The V call is TRBV9, the J call TRBJ2-2, with TRBD2 identical over 7 bases. This CDR3 is 13 amino acids long. From germline, CDR1 is SGDLS and CDR2 YYNGEE. The trim removed 3 bases at V and 7 bases at J, leaving 3 bases unmatched.

J is TRBJ2-4 and V is TRBV18; 7 bases fit TRBD1. The CDR3 has 18 residues. CDR1 and CDR2 (germline): KGHSH, LQKENI. The V and J ends lost 1 base and 4 bases, in that order; junction bases with no gene match: 13. The CDR3 DNA follows: TGTGCCAGCTCACCACGCGACGACAGGGTACTCCTGAAAAACATTCAGTACTTC. Translated, it gives CASSPRDDRVLLKNIQYF.

The chain recombines TRBV5-1 with TRBJ2-7, with 12 nucleotides matching TRBD2. The trim removed 4 bases at V and 7 bases at J, leaving 15 bases unmatched. The CDR3 covers 17 residues. Germline V CDR1 and CDR2: SGHRS, YFSETQ. CDR3 sequence (DNA): TGCGCCAGCAGCCGGGATCTAGCGGGAGGGGCATCTCGGGAGCAGTACTTC. Translating it yields CASSRDLAGGASREQYF.

The chain carries TRBV27 and TRBJ2-1; 7 bases agree with TRBD1. This CDR3 has 16 residues. Germline lookup yields CDR1 MNHEY and CDR2 SMNVEV (reference sequence). The junction had 8 bases not matched to a gene; V was cut back by 4 bases and J by 2 bases. The CDR3 spells CASSWEPGGTYNEQFF. Here the CDR3 DNA reads TGTGCCAGCAGTTGGGAGCCAGGGGGAACCTACAATGAGCAGTTCTTC.

This chain links TRBV7-9 with TRBJ2-4, with D uncertain. The CDR3 is 17 residues long. The V gene's germline CDR1 is SEHNR and CDR2 FQNEAQ (reference sequence). Trimming removed 5 bases at V and 5 bases at J, with 22 bases between. CDR3 in amino acids: CASSPMVIAFKENIQYF. The CDR3 DNA sequence: TGTGCCAGCAGCCCAATGGTAATAGCTTTTAAAGAAAACATTCAGTACTTC.

The rearrangement joins TRBV7-9 to TRBJ1-2; 7 bases agree with TRBD1. From germline, CDR1 is SEHNR and CDR2 FQNEAQ (reference sequence). The CDR3 has 14 amino acids. V was pared by 9 bases and J by 6 bases, with 13 bases of the junction left unmatched. CDR3 region: CASQRRDSLDGYTF. DNA for the CDR3: TGTGCCAGTCAACGCCGGGACAGCCTCGATGGCTACACCTTC.

This clonotype was seen more than once but under ten times. The gene calls are TRBV29-1 and TRBJ2-1, with 10 bases matching TRBD2. CDR1 and CDR2 from the germline V gene are SQVTM and ANQGSEA. This CDR3 spans 15 amino acids. V trimming: 4 bases; J trimming: 5 bases; junction bases outside the gene matches: 8. CDR3 in amino acids: CSVGQRLAGDNEQFF. DNA of the CDR3: TGCAGCGTTGGTCAACGACTAGCGGGTGACAATGAGCAGTTCTTC.

The J gene is TRBJ1-1, the V gene TRBV3-1, with D possibly TRBD1 on 5 matching bases. The CDR3 has 15 amino acids. Germline loops: CDR1 LGHDT, CDR2 YNNKEL (reference sequence). Trimming took 0 bases from V and 1 from J, leaving 9 bases between them. The CDR3 protein is CASSQEGQRNTEAFF. The CDR3 region has the DNA TGTGCCAGCAGCCAAGAGGGGCAGAGGAACACTGAAGCTTTCTTT.

This rearrangement joins TRBV9 to TRBJ2-7, with D tentatively TRBD1 (6 bases). This CDR3 spans 15 amino acids. CDR1 and CDR2 from the germline V gene are SGDLS and YYNGEE. V lost 0 bases and J lost 7, with 17 bases in between. As DNA, the CDR3 is TGTGCCAGCAGCGTAGATTGGACAGACAGTAGGGAGCAGTACTTC. Translated: CASSVDWTDSREQYF.

This clonotype was observed a single time. The chain has TRBV29-1 and TRBJ2-6; unclear D gene. CDR3 length: 15 amino acids. V was trimmed by 4 bases and J by 0 bases, leaving 10 bases between them. Germline loops: CDR1 SQVTM, CDR2 ANQGSEA. CDR3 region: CSVVGVLSGANVLTF. The CDR3 coding sequence is TGCAGCGTTGTTGGGGTCCTCTCTGGGGCCAACGTCCTGACTTTC.

The chain recombines TRBV6-2 or TRBV6-3 with TRBJ1-1; maybe TRBD1 (6 bases). V was shortened by 2 bases and J by 7 bases, with 14 bases between the two germline ends. Germline assignment: CDR1 MNHEY and CDR2 SVGEGT. This CDR3 is built from 14 residues. Here the CDR3 DNA reads TGTGCCAGCAGTTACCGCAACAGGGACCTTGAAGCTTTCTTT. As protein: CASSYRNRDLEAFF.

The genes are TRBV5-5 and TRBJ2-3; 8 bases match TRBD1. In germline, CDR1 is SGHKS, CDR2 YYEKEE (reference sequence). Losses at the gene ends were 4 bases for V and 2 bases for J; bases not matched to a gene: 6. The CDR3 has 15 residues. CDR3 region: CASSPTGVSTDTQYF. CDR3 nucleotide sequence: TGTGCCAGCAGCCCGACAGGGGTCTCCACAGATACGCAGTATTTT.

The V gene is TRBV6-5, the J gene TRBJ1-1; possibly TRBD1 for D (5 bases). Germline CDR1 and CDR2: MNHEY and SVGAGI. Trimming took 2 bases from V and 4 from J, leaving 17 bases between them. There are 16 residues in the CDR3. The CDR3: CASSYRRTPPITEAFF. In DNA, the CDR3 is TGTGCCAGCAGTTACCGCAGGACACCCCCGATCACTGAAGCTTTCTTT.

The J gene is TRBJ1-2, the V gene TRBV7-9; a weak D match, TRBD1 (5 bases). The CDR3 sequence is 13 residues long. Germline V gene data show CDR1 as SEHNR and CDR2 as FQNEAQ (reference sequence). V lost 3 bases and J lost 4, with 9 bases in between. For the CDR3, the DNA is TGTGCCAGCAGCTTCCGGGACGGCTATGGCTACACCTTC. This encodes CASSFRDGYGYTF.

This clonotype was picked up a small number of times. The V gene is TRBV5-6, the J gene TRBJ1-2, with D maybe TRBD1 (6 bases). Germline CDR1 SGHDT, CDR2 YYEEEE. The CDR3 extends over 14 amino acids. Trimming took off 4 bases at V and 8 bases at J, with 18 bases between the two ends. Here the CDR3 reads CASSRGHPESGYTF. The CDR3 DNA reads as TGTGCCAGCAGCCGGGGACACCCAGAAAGCGGCTACACCTTC.

This clonotype was recorded a few times. The chain is built from TRBV27 and TRBJ1-6; unclear D gene. Germline CDR1 is MNHEY and CDR2 is SMNVEV (reference sequence). The V end was cut by 3 bases, the J end by 6 bases, with 12 bases between. The CDR3 loop spans 15 amino acids. CDR3 sequence (DNA): TGTGCCAGCAGTTTGGGAACGAACCGTAATTCACCCCTCCACTTT. Translating it yields CASSLGTNRNSPLHF.

The chain links TRBV4-3 to TRBJ2-3, with 10 bases aligning to TRBD2. The CDR3 covers 16 residues. V shed 0 bases and J 4 bases; nucleotides not matched to a gene: 4. Germline CDR1 LGHNA, CDR2 YSLEER. The CDR3 DNA reads TGCGCCAGCAGCCAAGATCGGCTAGCGGGGGCAGATACGCAGTATTTT. Its translation: CASSQDRLAGADTQYF.

The chain recombines TRBV6-1 with TRBJ1-5; D remains ambiguous. V lost 5 bases and J 1 base, leaving 18 bases between the germline ends. CDR3 length: 17 residues. Looked up from germline, CDR1 is MNHNS and CDR2 is SASEGT. CDR3 sequence: CASSPLKAGGSNQPQHF. The CDR3 DNA follows: TGTGCCAGCAGTCCTCTCAAGGCGGGTGGAAGCAATCAGCCCCAGCATTTT.

V gene TRBV18 combines with J gene TRBJ2-7; 8 nucleotides align to TRBD1. The CDR3 length is 13 residues. V lost 3 bases, J lost 6 bases, and 4 bases stayed unmatched. Germline V gene data show CDR1 as KGHSH and CDR2 as LQKENI. This CDR3 reads CASSPDRGGEQYF. The CDR3 bases are TGTGCCAGCTCACCCGACAGGGGTGGCGAGCAGTACTTC. Using reference TRBV18 and TRBJ2-7 for the parts outside the CDR3, the full variable domain is NAGVMQNPRHLVRRRGQEARLRCSPMKGHSHVYWYRQLPEEGLKFMVYLQKENIIDESGMPKERFSAEFPKEGPSILRIQQVVRGDSAAYFCASSPDRGGEQYFGPGTRLTVT.

This clonotype was found many times. The chain carries TRBV10-3 and TRBJ2-1; D is unresolved. The tail of the sequence fits TRBJ2-5 better, so the J call may be wrong. Per the germline V gene, CDR1 is ENHRY and CDR2 is SYGVKD. The length of the CDR3 is 14 residues. CDR3 DNA sequence: TGTGCCATCAGTGAGTCTTTAGGGAAGGAGACCCAGTACTTC. It specifies CAISESLGKETQYF.

Note on this clonotype: Because the CDR3 is missing its conserved closing phenylalanine or tryptophan, this is likely a read error. The V and J genes are TRBV4-3 and TRBJ2-7; TRBD2 aligns across 7 bases. CDR1 is LGHNA and CDR2 is YSLEER in the germline V gene. V was pared by 1 base and J by 4 bases, with 13 bases of the junction left unmatched. The CDR3 runs 17 residues. The DNA of the CDR3 is TGCGCCAGCAGCCAAGGGGCGGGCGGGAGCTCGGGGTACGAGCAGTACCTC. As protein: CASSQGAGGSSGYEQYL.

The chain is built from TRBV10-2 and TRBJ2-2; D is perhaps TRBD2 (6 bases). Trimming removed 10 bases from V and 5 bases from J, with 14 bases in between. CDR3 length: 13 residues. Germline lookup yields CDR1 WSHSY and CDR2 SAAADI. The CDR3 here is CAITGDVTGELFF. The CDR3 nucleotides read TGCGCCATTACGGGGGACGTTACCGGGGAGCTGTTTTTT.

This clonotype was seen a handful of times. The chain is built from TRBV27 and TRBJ2-3, with TRBD2 identical over 14 bases. After removal of 6 bases from V and 4 bases from J, the junction contained 6 bases not matched to a gene. The CDR3 consists of 16 residues. Germline V gene data show CDR1 as MNHEY and CDR2 as SMNVEV (reference sequence). For the CDR3, the DNA is TGTGCCAGCAGCTTACCGGGACTAGCGGGGGCAGATACGCAGTATTTT. Amino acids: CASSLPGLAGADTQYF.

The sample holds a few counts of this clonotype. The gene calls are TRBV12-3 or TRBV12-4 and TRBJ2-5; D call uncertain. The V end was cut by 2 bases, the J end by 5 bases, with 9 bases between. The CDR3 length is 13 residues. CDR3 amino acids: CASSLLSVETQYF. CDR3 sequence (DNA): TGTGCCAGCAGTTTATTGAGCGTGGAGACCCAGTACTTC.

The chain is built from TRBV29-1 and TRBJ2-1; 8 bases map to TRBD1. CDR3 length: 14 amino acids. Losses at the gene ends were 7 bases for V and 0 bases for J; bases not matched to a gene: 5. The germline CDR1 and CDR2 sequences are SQVTM and ANQGSEA. DNA for the CDR3: TGCAGCGCTGTGACAGGGGACTCCTACAATGAGCAGTTCTTC. It encodes CSAVTGDSYNEQFF.

This clonotype has a handful of counts. CDR3 DNA sequence: TGTGCCAGCAGCTTCCCGACAGGGGCTGGTGGGGCCAACGTCCTGACTTTC. Its protein product is CASSFPTGAGGANVLTF. The chain joins TRBV5-6 to TRBJ2-6; 8 bases fit TRBD1. Germline V gene lookup returns CDR1 SGHDT and CDR2 YYEEEE. The CDR3 has 17 amino acids. J gave up 3 bases and V 2 bases, and 7 bases lay outside the gene matches.

The chain is built from TRBV5-1 and TRBJ1-5, with 11 bases fitting TRBD1. The length of the CDR3 is 15 residues. Germline CDR1 is SGHRS and CDR2 is YFSETQ. After removal of 4 bases from V and 8 bases from J, the junction contained 8 bases not matched to a gene. The CDR3 loop reads CASSEGQGGFEPQHF. The CDR3 coding sequence is TGCGCCAGCAGCGAGGGACAGGGGGGTTTTGAGCCCCAGCATTTT.